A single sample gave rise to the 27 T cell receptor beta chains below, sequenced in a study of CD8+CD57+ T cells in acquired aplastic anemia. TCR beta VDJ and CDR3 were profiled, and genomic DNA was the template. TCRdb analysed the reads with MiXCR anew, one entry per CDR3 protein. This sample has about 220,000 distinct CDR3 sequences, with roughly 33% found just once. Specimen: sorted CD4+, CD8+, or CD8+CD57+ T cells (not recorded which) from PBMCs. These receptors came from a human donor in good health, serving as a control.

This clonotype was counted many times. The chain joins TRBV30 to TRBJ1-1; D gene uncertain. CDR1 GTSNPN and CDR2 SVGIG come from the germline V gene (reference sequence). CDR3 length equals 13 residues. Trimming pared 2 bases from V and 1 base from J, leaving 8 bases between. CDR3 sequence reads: CAWSWGRNTEAFF. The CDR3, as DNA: TGTGCCTGGAGTTGGGGTAGGAACACTGAAGCTTTCTTT.

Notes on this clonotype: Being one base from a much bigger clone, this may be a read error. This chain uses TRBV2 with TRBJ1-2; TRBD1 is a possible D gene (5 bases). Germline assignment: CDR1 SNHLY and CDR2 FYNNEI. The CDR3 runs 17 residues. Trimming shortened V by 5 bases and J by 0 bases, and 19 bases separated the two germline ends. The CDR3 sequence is CASSQEENRLANYGYTF. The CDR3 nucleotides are TGTGCCAGCAGTCAAGAAGAGAACAGGCTAGCTAACTATGGCTACACCTTC.

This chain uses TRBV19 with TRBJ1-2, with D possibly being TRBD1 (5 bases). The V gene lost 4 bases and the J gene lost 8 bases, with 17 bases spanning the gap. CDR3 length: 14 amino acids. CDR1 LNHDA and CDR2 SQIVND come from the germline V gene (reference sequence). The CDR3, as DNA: TGTGCCAGTAGTACCGGGACCAAGGTTGAAGGCTACACCTTC. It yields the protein CASSTGTKVEGYTF.

The CDR3 DNA reads as TGTGCCAGCAGCGGTAGAGGGAGGAGCGACGAGCAGTACTTC. Protein sequence: CASSGRGRSDEQYF. The rearrangement joins TRBV2 to TRBJ2-7; D might be TRBD2 (6 bases). This CDR3 comprises 14 residues. Germline V lookup: CDR1 SNHLY, CDR2 FYNNEI. Trimming took off 6 bases at V and 5 bases at J, with 17 bases between the two ends.

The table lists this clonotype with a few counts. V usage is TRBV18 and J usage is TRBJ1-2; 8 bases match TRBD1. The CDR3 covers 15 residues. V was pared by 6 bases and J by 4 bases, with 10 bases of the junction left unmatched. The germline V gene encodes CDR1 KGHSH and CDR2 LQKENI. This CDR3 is CASSRDRGRTYGYTF. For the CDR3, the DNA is TGTGCCAGCTCGCGTGACAGGGGCCGTACCTATGGCTACACCTTC.

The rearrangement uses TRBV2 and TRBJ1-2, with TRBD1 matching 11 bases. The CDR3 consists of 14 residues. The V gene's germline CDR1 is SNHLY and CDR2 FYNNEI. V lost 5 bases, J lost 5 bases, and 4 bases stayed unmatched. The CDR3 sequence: CASSKGQGVYGYTF. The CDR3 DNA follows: TGTGCCAGCAGTAAGGGACAGGGGGTTTATGGCTACACCTTC.

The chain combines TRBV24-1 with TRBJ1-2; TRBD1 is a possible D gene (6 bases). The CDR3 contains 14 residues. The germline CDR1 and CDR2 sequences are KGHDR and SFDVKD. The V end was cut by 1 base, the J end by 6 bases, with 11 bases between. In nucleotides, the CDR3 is TGTGCCACCAGTGATTTAGGAGGGGGACATGGCTACACCTTC. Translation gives CATSDLGGGHGYTF.

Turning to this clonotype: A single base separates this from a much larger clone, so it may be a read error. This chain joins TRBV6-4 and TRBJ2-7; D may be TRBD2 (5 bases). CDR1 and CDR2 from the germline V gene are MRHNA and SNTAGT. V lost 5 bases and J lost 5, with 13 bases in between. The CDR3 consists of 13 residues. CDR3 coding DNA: TGTGCCAGCAGTTACCGAAGAGGGCACGAGCAGTACTTC. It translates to CASSYRRGHEQYF.

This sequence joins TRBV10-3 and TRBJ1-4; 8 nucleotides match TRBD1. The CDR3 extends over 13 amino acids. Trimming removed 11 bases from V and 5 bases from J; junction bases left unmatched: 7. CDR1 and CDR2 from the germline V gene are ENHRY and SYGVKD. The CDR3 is CAAGQGRNEKLFF. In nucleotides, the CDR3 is TGTGCCGCCGGACAGGGACGAAATGAAAAACTGTTTTTT.

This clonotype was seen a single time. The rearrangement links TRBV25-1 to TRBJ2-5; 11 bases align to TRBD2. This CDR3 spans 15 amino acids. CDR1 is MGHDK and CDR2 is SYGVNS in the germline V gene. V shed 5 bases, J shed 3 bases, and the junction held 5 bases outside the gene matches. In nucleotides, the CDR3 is TGTGCCAGCAGTCCAGTGACTAGCGGGGAAGAGACCCAGTACTTC. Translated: CASSPVTSGEETQYF.

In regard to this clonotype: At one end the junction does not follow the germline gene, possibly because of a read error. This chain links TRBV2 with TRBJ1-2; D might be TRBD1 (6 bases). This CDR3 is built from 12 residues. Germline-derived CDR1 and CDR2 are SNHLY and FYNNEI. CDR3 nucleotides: TGCGCCAGCAGTGAAGAACAGGGAGACTACACCTTC. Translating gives CASSEEQGDYTF.

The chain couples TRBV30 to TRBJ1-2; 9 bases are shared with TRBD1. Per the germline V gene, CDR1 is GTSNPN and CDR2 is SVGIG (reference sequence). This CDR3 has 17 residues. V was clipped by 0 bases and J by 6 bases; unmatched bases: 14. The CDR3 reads CAWSVLNRGRRRNGYTF. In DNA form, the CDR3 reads TGTGCCTGGAGTGTACTGAACAGGGGGCGCCGGAGGAATGGCTACACCTTC.

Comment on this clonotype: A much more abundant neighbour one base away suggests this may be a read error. CDR3 nucleotide sequence: TGCAGTGCCAGCCGAGGGACTGGCTTGAATGAGCAGTCCTTC. Amino acids: CSASRGTGLNEQSF. V gene TRBV20-1 combines with J gene TRBJ2-1; maybe TRBD2 (6 bases). Germline-derived CDR1 and CDR2 are DFQATT and SNEGSKA (reference sequence). The CDR3 covers 14 residues.

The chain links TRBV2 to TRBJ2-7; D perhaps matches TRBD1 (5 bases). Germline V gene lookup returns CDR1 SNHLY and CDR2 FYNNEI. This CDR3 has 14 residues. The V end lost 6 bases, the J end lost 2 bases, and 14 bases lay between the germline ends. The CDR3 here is CASSQVGRAYEQYF. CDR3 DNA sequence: TGTGCCAGCAGCCAAGTCGGCAGGGCCTACGAGCAGTACTTC.

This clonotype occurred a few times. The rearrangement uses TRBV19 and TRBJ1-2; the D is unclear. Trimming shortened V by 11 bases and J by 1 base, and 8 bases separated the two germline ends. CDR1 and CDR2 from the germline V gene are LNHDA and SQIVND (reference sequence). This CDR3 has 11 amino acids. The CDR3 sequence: CACTDNYGYTF. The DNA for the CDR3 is TGTGCCTGCACTGATAACTATGGCTACACCTTC.

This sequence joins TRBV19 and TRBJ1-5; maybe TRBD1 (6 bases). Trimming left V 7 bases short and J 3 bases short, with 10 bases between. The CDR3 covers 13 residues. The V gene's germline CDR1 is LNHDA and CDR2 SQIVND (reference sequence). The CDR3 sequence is CASMTGSNQPQHF. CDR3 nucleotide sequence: TGTGCCAGTATGACAGGCTCCAATCAGCCCCAGCATTTT.

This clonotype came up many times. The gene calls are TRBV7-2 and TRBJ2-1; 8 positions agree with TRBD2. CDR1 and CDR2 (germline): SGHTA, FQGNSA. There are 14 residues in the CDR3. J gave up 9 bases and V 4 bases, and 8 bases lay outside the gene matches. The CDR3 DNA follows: TGTGCCAGCAGCTATCGGACTAGCTGGGTTGAGCAGTTCTTC. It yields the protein CASSYRTSWVEQFF.

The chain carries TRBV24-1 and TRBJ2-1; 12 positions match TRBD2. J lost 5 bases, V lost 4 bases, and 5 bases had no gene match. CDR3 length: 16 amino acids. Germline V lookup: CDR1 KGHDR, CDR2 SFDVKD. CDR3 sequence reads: CATSDKLAGGHNEQFF. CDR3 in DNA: TGTGCCACCAGTGACAAACTAGCGGGGGGTCACAATGAGCAGTTCTTC.

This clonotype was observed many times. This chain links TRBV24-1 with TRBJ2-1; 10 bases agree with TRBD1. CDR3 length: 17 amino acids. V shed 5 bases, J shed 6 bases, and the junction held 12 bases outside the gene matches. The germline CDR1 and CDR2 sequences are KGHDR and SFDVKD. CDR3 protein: CATSAPPGGQGPNEQFF. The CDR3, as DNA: TGTGCCACCAGTGCCCCTCCCGGGGGACAGGGGCCCAATGAGCAGTTCTTC.

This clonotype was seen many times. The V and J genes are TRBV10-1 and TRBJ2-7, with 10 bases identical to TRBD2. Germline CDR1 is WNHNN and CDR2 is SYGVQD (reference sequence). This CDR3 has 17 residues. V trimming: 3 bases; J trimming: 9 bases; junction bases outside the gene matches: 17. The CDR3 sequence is CASSDQAVLAGLRGQYF. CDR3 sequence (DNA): TGCGCCAGCAGTGATCAAGCGGTACTAGCGGGGCTCCGGGGGCAGTACTTC.

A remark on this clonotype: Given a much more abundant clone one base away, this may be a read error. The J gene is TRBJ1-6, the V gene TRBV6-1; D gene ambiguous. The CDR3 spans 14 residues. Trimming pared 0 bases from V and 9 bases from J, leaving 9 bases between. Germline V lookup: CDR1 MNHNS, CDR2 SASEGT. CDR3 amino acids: CASSEAAQGSPLHF. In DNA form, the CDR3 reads TGTGCCAGCAGTGAAGCGGCACAAGGTTCACCCCTCCACTTT.

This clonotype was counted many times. The CDR3 DNA reads TGTGCCAGCCGACGGGAAAATTCACCCCTCCACTTT. Amino acid sequence: CASRRENSPLHF. This sequence joins TRBV12-3 or TRBV12-4 and TRBJ1-6; D remains unclear. Trimming pared 8 bases from V and 7 bases from J, leaving 9 bases between. This CDR3 is 12 amino acids long.

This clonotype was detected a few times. The CDR3 coding sequence is TGTGCCAGCAGCTTAGCGGCCTCTGCCCAGTACTTC. Its protein product is CASSLAASAQYF. The rearrangement links TRBV11-2 to TRBJ2-5, with D unresolved. Germline loops: CDR1 SGHAT, CDR2 FQNNGV. The CDR3 runs to 12 residues. The V end lost 1 base, the J end lost 9 bases, and 9 bases lay between the germline ends.

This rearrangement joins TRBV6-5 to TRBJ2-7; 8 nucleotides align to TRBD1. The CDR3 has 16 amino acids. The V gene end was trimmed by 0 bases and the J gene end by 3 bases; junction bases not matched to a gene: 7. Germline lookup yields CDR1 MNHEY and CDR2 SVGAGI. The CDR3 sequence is CASSYSLTGVGYEQYF. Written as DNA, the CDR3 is TGTGCCAGCAGTTACTCCTTGACAGGGGTCGGCTACGAGCAGTACTTC.

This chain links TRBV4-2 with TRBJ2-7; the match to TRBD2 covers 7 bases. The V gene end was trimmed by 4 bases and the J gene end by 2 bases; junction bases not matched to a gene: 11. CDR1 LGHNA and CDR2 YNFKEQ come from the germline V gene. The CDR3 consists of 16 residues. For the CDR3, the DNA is TGTGCCAGCAGCCCTCCAGGTAGGCGGGGGACCTACGAGCAGTACTTC. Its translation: CASSPPGRRGTYEQYF.

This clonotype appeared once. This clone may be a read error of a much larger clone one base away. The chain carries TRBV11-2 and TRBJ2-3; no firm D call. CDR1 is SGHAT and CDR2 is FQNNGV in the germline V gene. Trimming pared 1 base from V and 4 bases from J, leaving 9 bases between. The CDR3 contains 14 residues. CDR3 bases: TGTGCCAGCAGCTTAGGTGTGGCGGCAGATACGCAGTATTTT. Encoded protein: CASSLGVAADTQYF. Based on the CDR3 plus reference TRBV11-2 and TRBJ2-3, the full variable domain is EAGVAQSPRYKIIEKRQSVAFWCNPISGHATLYWYQQILGQGPKLLIQFQNNGVVDDSQLPKDRFSAERLKGVDSTLKIQPAKLEDSAVYLCASSLGVAADTQYFGPGTRLTVL.

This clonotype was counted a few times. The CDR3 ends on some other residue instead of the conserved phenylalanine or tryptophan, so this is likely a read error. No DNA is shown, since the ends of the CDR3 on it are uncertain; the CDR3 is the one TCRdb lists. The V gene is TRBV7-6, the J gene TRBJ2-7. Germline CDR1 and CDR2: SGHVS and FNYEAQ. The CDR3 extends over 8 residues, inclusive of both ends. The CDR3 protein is CASSLVWQ.